One sample yielded the 19 T cell receptor beta chains listed below, sequenced in a study of blood T cells in healthy people across ages. Primers used in a second PCR of about 6 to 11 cycles were a sample-barcoded 5' primer and a J-beta primer mix. TCRdb re-called the 5' RACE reads through MiXCR, storing one row per CDR3 protein. The sample holds 1.5 million to 2 million distinct CDR3 sequences, under 30% seen once. The sequenced sample consisted of blood. These receptors were taken from a woman aged 25 to 39 in good health.

J is TRBJ1-6 and V is TRBV28; a weak D match, TRBD1 (6 bases). The CDR3 length is 16 residues. V lost 3 bases to trimming and J lost 10 bases, with 19 bases between them. Germline V lookup: CDR1 MDHEN, CDR2 SYDVKM. CDR3 region: CASSFVQGTFGSPLHF. CDR3 sequence (DNA): TGTGCCAGCAGTTTTGTTCAGGGGACCTTTGGGTCACCCCTCCACTTT. Full variable domain (remainder filled in from reference TRBV28 and TRBJ1-6): DVKVTQSSRYLVKRTGEKVFLECVQDMDHENMFWYRQDPGLGLRLIYFSYDVKMKEKGDIPEGYSVSREKKERFSLILESASTNQTSMYLCASSFVQGTFGSPLHFGNGTRLTVT.

V gene TRBV12-3 or TRBV12-4 combines with J gene TRBJ2-4; the D call may be TRBD1 or TRBD2 (5 bases each). CDR3 size: 14 residues. The ends were cut back, 11 bases at V and 0 bases at J, with 14 bases in the middle. The CDR3 nucleotides are TGTGCCGGCACCGGGGACCTAGCCAAAAACATTCAGTACTTC. This translates into CAGTGDLAKNIQYF.

This clonotype came up a few times. The gene calls are TRBV5-1 and TRBJ1-5, with D maybe TRBD1 (5 bases). Trimming took off 0 bases at V and 6 bases at J, with 10 bases between the two ends. Per germline, CDR1 SGHRS and CDR2 YFSETQ. The CDR3 length is 14 residues. In DNA form, the CDR3 reads TGCGCCAGCAGCTTGGACGGGGCGCTTCAGCCCCAGCATTTT. Protein: CASSLDGALQPQHF.

V is TRBV20-1 and J is TRBJ1-6, with 7 bases that match TRBD1. Germline CDR1 is DFQATT and CDR2 is SNEGSKA (reference sequence). V gave up 3 bases and J gave up 8 bases; unmatched junction bases: 7. The CDR3 is 14 amino acids. The CDR3 DNA reads TGCAGTGCTAGGCGGGACAGCAGGGATTCACCCCTCCACTTT. It translates to CSARRDSRDSPLHF.

V usage is TRBV7-9 and J usage is TRBJ2-7; 9 bases map to TRBD1. V lost 4 bases and J lost 3; bases outside the gene matches: 10. The CDR3 spans 16 residues. The germline CDR1 and CDR2 sequences are SEHNR and FQNEAQ (reference sequence). The CDR3 region is CASSSSDRGLNYEQYF. CDR3 coding DNA: TGTGCCAGCAGCTCGTCGGACAGGGGACTTAACTACGAGCAGTACTTC. Looking up the rest from reference TRBV7-9 and TRBJ2-7 gives the full variable domain: DTGVSQNPRHKITKRGQNVTFRCDPISEHNRLYWYRQTLGQGPEFLTYFQNEAQLEKSRLLSDRFSAERPKGSFSTLEIQRTEQGDSAMYLCASSSSDRGLNYEQYFGPGTRLTVT.

This clonotype was counted between two and nine times. At one end, the junction sequence differs from germline, possibly due to a read error. The CDR3 bases are TGTTCCAGCAGCCTGGCTACGGGGTCGTACAATGAGCAGTTCTTC. Protein sequence: CSSSLATGSYNEQFF. The rearrangement joins TRBV6-6 to TRBJ2-1, with D possibly matching TRBD2 (5 bases). Germline loops: CDR1 MNHNY, CDR2 SVGAGI (reference sequence). The CDR3 is made up of 15 amino acids.

The table lists this clonotype with many counts. The V and J genes are TRBV7-2 and TRBJ2-3, with a possible D match to TRBD1 (6 bases). The CDR3 consists of 13 residues. The germline V and J ends were trimmed by 5 bases and 2 bases, with 8 bases remaining between them. CDR1 and CDR2 (germline): SGHTA, FQGNSA. This chain's CDR3 is CASSRDNTDTQYF. CDR3 bases: TGTGCCAGCAGCCGGGACAACACAGATACGCAGTATTTT.

V is TRBV5-1 and J is TRBJ2-3; D possibly corresponds to TRBD2 (6 bases). The V end lost 1 base, the J end lost 4 bases, and 16 bases lay between the germline ends. CDR3 length equals 16 residues. Germline assignment: CDR1 SGHRS and CDR2 YFSETQ. The CDR3 DNA is TGCGCCAGCAGCTTGACTGGAGCGGGCTCGGCAGATACGCAGTATTTT. It yields the protein CASSLTGAGSADTQYF.

This clonotype was counted at least ten times. The rearrangement uses TRBV4-1 and TRBJ2-7, with D perhaps TRBD1 (6 bases). Germline V lookup: CDR1 MGHRA, CDR2 YSYEKL. V was pared by 0 bases and J by 2 bases, with 8 bases between. There are 14 residues in the CDR3. CDR3 amino acids: CASSQEQGTYEQYF. The CDR3 nucleotides read TGCGCCAGCAGCCAAGAACAGGGCACCTACGAGCAGTACTTC.

The chain joins TRBV29-1 to TRBJ1-2, with TRBD1 identical over 8 bases. CDR3 length: 12 amino acids. Germline loops: CDR1 SQVTM, CDR2 ANQGSEA. The trim removed 3 bases at V and 8 bases at J, leaving 5 bases unmatched. The CDR3 DNA is TGCAGCGTTGATGGGGACAGGCTCGGCTACACCTTC. Its protein product is CSVDGDRLGYTF.

This clonotype was observed at least ten times. The junction departs from the called germline gene at one end, perhaps through a read error. The genes are TRBV18 and TRBJ2-7; possibly TRBD2 for D (5 bases). The length of the CDR3 is 13 residues. The germline CDR1 and CDR2 sequences are KGHSH and LQKENI. The CDR3 loop reads CASSPGNSYEQYF. CDR3 bases: TGCGCCAGCAGCCCCGGGAACTCCTACGAGCAGTACTTC.

Only a few counts were recorded for this clonotype. The gene calls are TRBV18 and TRBJ1-1, with D possibly being TRBD1 (6 bases). Germline lookup yields CDR1 KGHSH and CDR2 LQKENI. CDR3 length equals 16 residues. The V gene lost 1 base and the J gene lost 5 bases, with 17 bases spanning the gap. CDR3 loop: CASSPLGQPSPTEAFF. CDR3 nucleotides: TGTGCCAGCTCACCACTTGGACAGCCCTCCCCTACTGAAGCTTTCTTT.

This sequence joins TRBV9 and TRBJ2-7, with 7 bases identical to TRBD1. Per germline, CDR1 SGDLS and CDR2 YYNGEE. The CDR3 consists of 15 residues. Trimming cost V 3 bases and J 7 bases; bases outside gene matches: 13. CDR3 sequence reads: CASSEGPGQTWEQYF. Written as DNA, the CDR3 is TGTGCCAGCAGCGAGGGACCGGGACAGACGTGGGAGCAGTACTTC. Looking up the rest from reference TRBV9 and TRBJ2-7 gives the full variable domain: DSGVTQTPKHLITATGQRVTLRCSPRSGDLSVYWYQQSLDQGLQFLIQYYNGEERAKGNILERFSAQQFPDLHSELNLSSLELGDSALYFCASSEGPGQTWEQYFGPGTRLTVT.

This clonotype was recorded a few times. J is TRBJ2-5 and V is TRBV3-1, with a weak D call TRBD1 (6 bases). CDR3 length equals 14 residues. In germline, CDR1 is LGHDT, CDR2 YNNKEL (reference sequence). V lost 1 base, J lost 11 bases, and 17 bases lay in between. CDR3 coding DNA: TGTGCCAGCAGCCAAGCCAATCGGGACACCCCTCAGTACTTC. Residues: CASSQANRDTPQYF.

The rearrangement uses TRBV12-3 or TRBV12-4 and TRBJ2-1; 9 nucleotides agree with TRBD2. J gave up 5 bases and V 6 bases, and 8 bases lay outside the gene matches. The CDR3 is made up of 15 amino acids. This CDR3 reads CASRWREGSHNEQFF. Here the CDR3 DNA reads TGTGCCAGCAGATGGCGGGAGGGCTCTCACAATGAGCAGTTCTTC.

A few counts support this clonotype. The V and J genes are TRBV5-1 and TRBJ2-1; 13 bases match TRBD2. V lost 4 bases, J lost 6 bases, and 10 bases stayed unmatched. Germline V gene data show CDR1 as SGHRS and CDR2 as YFSETQ. CDR3 length: 17 amino acids. In DNA form, the CDR3 reads TGCGCCAGCAGCAGGGGACTAGCGGGACTCCTGGGCAATGAGCAGTTCTTC. Its translation: CASSRGLAGLLGNEQFF.

This clonotype has ten or more counts. The gene calls are TRBV12-3 or TRBV12-4 and TRBJ2-7, with 7 bases lining up with TRBD1. V shed 4 bases, J shed 5 bases, and the junction held 5 bases outside the gene matches. The CDR3 is 13 residues long. CDR3 coding DNA: TGTGCCAGCAGTTCGCTAACAGGGGACGAGCAGTACTTC. It yields the protein CASSSLTGDEQYF.

There are a few counts of this clonotype. The rearrangement uses TRBV24-1 and TRBJ1-2; 8 positions agree with TRBD1. The CDR3 spans 17 residues. Germline values: CDR1 KGHDR, CDR2 SFDVKD. V was pared by 5 bases and J by 8 bases, with 18 bases of the junction left unmatched. DNA for the CDR3: TGTGCCACCAGTGGCCCGGACAGGGCAGGAAGGCGTAGCGGCTACACCTTC. Its translation is CATSGPDRAGRRSGYTF.

This clonotype was seen ten or more times. The CDR3 sequence is CSARVAASSYEQYF. The CDR3 DNA reads TGCAGTGCTAGAGTAGCGGCTAGCTCCTACGAGCAGTACTTC. This chain connects TRBV20-1 to TRBJ2-7, with D perhaps TRBD2 (6 bases). Looked up from germline, CDR1 is DFQATT and CDR2 is SNEGSKA (reference sequence). V was shortened by 1 base and J by 0 bases, with 10 bases between the two germline ends. The CDR3 length is 14 residues.